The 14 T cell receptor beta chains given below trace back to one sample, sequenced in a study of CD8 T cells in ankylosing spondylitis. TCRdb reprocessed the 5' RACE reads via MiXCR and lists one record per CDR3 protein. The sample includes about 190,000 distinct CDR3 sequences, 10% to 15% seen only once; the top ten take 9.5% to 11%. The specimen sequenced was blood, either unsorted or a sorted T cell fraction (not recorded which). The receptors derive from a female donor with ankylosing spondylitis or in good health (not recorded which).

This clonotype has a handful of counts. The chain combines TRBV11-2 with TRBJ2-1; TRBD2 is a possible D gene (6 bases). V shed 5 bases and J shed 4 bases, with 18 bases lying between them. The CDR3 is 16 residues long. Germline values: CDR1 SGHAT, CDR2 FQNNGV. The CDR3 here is CASSPRPSSGYNEQFF. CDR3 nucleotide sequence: TGTGCCAGCAGCCCAAGACCAAGTAGCGGTTACAATGAGCAGTTCTTC.

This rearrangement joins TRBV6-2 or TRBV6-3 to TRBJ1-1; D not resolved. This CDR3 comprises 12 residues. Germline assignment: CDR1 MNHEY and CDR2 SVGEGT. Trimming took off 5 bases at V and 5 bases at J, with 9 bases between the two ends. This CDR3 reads CASSEAVTEAFF. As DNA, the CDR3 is TGTGCCAGCAGTGAGGCTGTTACTGAAGCTTTCTTT.

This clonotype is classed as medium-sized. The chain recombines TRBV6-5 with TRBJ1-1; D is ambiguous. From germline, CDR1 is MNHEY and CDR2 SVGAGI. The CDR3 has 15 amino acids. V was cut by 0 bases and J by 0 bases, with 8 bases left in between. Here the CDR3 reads CASSYSGAMNTEAFF. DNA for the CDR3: TGTGCCAGCAGTTACTCTGGCGCTATGAACACTGAAGCTTTCTTT.

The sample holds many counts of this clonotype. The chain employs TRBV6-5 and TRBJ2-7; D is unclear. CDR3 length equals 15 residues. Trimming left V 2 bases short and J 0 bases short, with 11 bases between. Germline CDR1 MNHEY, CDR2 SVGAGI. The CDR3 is CASSYDQVSSYEQYF. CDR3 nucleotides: TGTGCCAGCAGTTACGATCAGGTCAGCTCCTACGAGCAGTACTTC.

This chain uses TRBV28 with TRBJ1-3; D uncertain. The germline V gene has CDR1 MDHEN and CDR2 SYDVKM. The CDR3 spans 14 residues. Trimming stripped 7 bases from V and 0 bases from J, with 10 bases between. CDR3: CASISSHSGNTIYF. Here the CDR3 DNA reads TGTGCCAGCATTTCTTCGCACTCTGGAAACACCATATATTTT.

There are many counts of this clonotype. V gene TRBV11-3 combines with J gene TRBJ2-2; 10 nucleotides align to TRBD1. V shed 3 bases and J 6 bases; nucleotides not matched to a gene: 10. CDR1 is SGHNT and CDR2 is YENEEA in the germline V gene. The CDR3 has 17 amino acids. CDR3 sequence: CASSFLAGQGLAGELFF. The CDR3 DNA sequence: TGTGCCAGCAGCTTCCTGGCGGGACAGGGGTTAGCCGGGGAGCTGTTTTTT.

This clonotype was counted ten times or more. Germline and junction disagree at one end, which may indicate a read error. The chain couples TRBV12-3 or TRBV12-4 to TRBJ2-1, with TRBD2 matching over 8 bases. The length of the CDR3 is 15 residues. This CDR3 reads CASSLLAGGGNEQFF. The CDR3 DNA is TGCGCCAGCAGCCTCCTAGCGGGTGGTGGGAATGAGCAGTTCTTC.

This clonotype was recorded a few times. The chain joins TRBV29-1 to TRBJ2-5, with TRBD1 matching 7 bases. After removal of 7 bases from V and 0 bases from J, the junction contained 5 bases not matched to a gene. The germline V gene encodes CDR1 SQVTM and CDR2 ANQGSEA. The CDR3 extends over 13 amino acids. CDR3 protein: CSGGQANQETQYF. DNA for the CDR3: TGCAGCGGTGGACAGGCCAACCAAGAGACCCAGTACTTC.

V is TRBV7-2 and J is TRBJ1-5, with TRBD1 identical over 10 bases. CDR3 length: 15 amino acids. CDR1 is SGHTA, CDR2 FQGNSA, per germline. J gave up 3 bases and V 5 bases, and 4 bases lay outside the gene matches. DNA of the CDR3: TGTGCCAGCAGCCGACAGGGGGCACCCAATCAGCCCCAGCATTTT. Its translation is CASSRQGAPNQPQHF.

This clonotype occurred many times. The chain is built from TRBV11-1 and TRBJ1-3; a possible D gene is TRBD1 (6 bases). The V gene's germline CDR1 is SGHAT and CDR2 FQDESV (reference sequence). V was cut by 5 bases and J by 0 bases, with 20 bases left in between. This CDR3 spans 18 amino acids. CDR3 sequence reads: CASSVRNGQTYSGNTIYF. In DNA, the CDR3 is TGTGCCAGCAGCGTTAGAAATGGACAGACCTACTCTGGAAACACCATATATTTT.

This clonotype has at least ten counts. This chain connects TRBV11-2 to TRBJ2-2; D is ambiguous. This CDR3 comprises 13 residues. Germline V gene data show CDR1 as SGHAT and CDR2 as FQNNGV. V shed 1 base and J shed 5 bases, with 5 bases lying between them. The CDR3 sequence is CASSLVRTGELFF. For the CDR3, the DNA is TGTGCCAGCAGCTTAGTGCGTACCGGGGAGCTGTTTTTT.

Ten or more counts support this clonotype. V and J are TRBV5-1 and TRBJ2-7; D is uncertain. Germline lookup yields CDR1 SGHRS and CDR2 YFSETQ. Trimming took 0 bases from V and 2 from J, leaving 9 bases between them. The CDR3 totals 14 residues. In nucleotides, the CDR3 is TGCGCCAGCAGCTTGGGCCTCATTCCCTACGAGCAGTACTTC. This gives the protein CASSLGLIPYEQYF. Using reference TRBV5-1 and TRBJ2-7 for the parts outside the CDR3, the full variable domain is KAGVTQTPRYLIKTRGQQVTLSCSPISGHRSVSWYQQTPGQGLQFLFEYFSETQRNKGNFPGRFSGRQFSNSRSEMNVSTLELGDSALYLCASSLGLIPYEQYFGPGTRLTVT.

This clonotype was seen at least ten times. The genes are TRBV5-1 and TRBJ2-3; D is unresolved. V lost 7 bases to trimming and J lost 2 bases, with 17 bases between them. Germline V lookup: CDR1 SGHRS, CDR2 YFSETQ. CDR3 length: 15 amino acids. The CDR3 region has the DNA TGCGCCAGCGAGTTGGCCCCGACCGTCACAGATACGCAGTATTTT. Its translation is CASELAPTVTDTQYF.

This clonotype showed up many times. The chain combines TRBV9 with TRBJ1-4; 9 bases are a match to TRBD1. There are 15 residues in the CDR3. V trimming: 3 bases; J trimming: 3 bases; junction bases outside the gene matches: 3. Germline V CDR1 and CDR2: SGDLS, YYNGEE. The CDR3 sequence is CASSDGQGSNEKLFF. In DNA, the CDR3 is TGTGCCAGCAGCGACGGACAGGGGTCTAATGAAAAACTGTTTTTT.